A selection of T cell receptor beta chains follows, all from one sample in a study of blood T cell repertoires in COVID-19. Clones were sequenced by immunoSEQ multiplex PCR, and TCRdb holds only the in-frame ones, with some missing. The sample lists 90,000 to 130,000 clones, approximately 82% occurring once. The sequenced material came from peripheral blood. These receptors were obtained from a woman of 80 years or more with acute or convalescent COVID-19. CDR3s leave out the opening cysteine and the closing phenylalanine or tryptophan.

V,J,CDR3
TRBV5-3,TRBJ1-6,ARNFPGPDTSNSPLH
TRBV3-1/TRBV3-2,TRBJ1-3,ASSQPTIQSGNTIY
TRBV28,TRBJ2-1,ASSFSGSTYNEQF
TRBV19,TRBJ2-2,ASSIGGQGKDGELF
TRBV30,TRBJ1-5,AWTPGDRGVQPQH
TRBV19,TRBJ1-1,ASSISPASTEAF
TRBV7-8,TRBJ2-1,ASSLAYRVAGGHNEQF
TRBV5-1,TRBJ1-6,ASSLVQGTDSPLH
TRBV7-2,TRBJ1-4,ASSFDRGNEKLF
TRBV7-8,TRBJ2-5,ASSPPGLARQETQY
TRBV5-1,TRBJ2-3,ASSQTGFGFSTDTQY
TRBV6-1,TRBJ2-7,ASSEEVSGGEQY
TRBV6-2/TRBV6-3,TRBJ2-3,ASSWSVGLGVLADTQY
TRBV9,TRBJ1-5,ASGAGDQPQH
TRBV9,TRBJ2-2,ASSVHTGQGANTGELF
TRBV5-1,TRBJ1-2,ASSMGPGVAPNYGYT
TRBV7-9,TRBJ1-1,ASSLRGGSAEAF
TRBV28,TRBJ2-1,ASRPGQNGWREQF
TRBV5-4,TRBJ2-3,ASSRLGTSGGGTDTQY
TRBV3-1/TRBV3-2,TRBJ2-3,ASSGAVSTDTQY
TRBV5-1,TRBJ1-1,ASSLAQPNTEAF
TRBV18,TRBJ1-5,ASSPGQGDQPQH
TRBV5-1,TRBJ1-4,ASSLRTDEKLF
TRBV7-2,TRBJ2-2,ASSSGQGVGTGELF
TRBV7-9,TRBJ1-2,ASSLATGLAGYT
TRBV6-6,TRBJ2-2,ASSRLAGGSGTGELF
TRBV28,TRBJ1-4,ASGRDTVSFATNEKLF
TRBV2,TRBJ2-3,ASSLEGDTQY
TRBV7-2,TRBJ1-2,ASSSRANYGYT